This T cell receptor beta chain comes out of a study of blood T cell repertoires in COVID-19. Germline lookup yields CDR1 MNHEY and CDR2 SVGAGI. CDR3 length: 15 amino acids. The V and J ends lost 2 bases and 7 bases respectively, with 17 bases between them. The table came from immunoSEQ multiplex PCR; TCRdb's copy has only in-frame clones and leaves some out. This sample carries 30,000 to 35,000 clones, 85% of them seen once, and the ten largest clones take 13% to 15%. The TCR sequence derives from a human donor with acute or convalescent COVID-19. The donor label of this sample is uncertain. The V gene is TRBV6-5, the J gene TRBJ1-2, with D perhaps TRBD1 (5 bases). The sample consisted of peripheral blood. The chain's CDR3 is CASSYGQGRLAGYTF. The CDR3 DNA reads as TGTGCCAGCAGTTACGGGCAGGGTAGGCTGGCTGGCTACACCTTC.